These 3 T cell receptor beta chains came from one sample sequenced in a study of molecular identifiers for immune sequencing clone quantification. One entry per CDR3 protein, called by TCRdb with MiXCR from the PCR reads. The table has about 640,000 distinct CDR3 sequences, about 20% seen once; the top ten hold about 0.9%. Material: naive CD8+ T cells from blood, with Jurkat cell RNA spiked in. Described subset: FACS-sorted CD8+CD4-CCR7+CD45RA+ naive T cells. The receptor set was obtained from a human donor in good health. Some libraries in this study had Jurkat cell RNA spiked in.

In this sample, this clonotype turned up a few times. The V call is TRBV2, the J call TRBJ2-5; possible D gene TRBD2, 5 bases. Looked up from germline, CDR1 is SNHLY and CDR2 is FYNNEI. The CDR3 runs 15 residues. V lost 8 bases and J 8 bases, leaving 24 bases between the germline ends. The CDR3 nucleotides read TGTGCCAGCCCCGGTCGGGGAGAGGGCCTGAGAACCCAGTACTTC. Translating it yields CASPGRGEGLRTQYF.

V and J are TRBV20-1 and TRBJ1-2; 7 bases match TRBD1. Germline trimming cut 6 bases from V and 3 bases from J; bases unmatched to any gene: 4. This CDR3 spans 12 amino acids. From germline, CDR1 is DFQATT and CDR2 SNEGSKA (reference sequence). The CDR3 coding sequence is TGCAGTGCCGAACAGGGGTACTATGGCTACACCTTC. It yields the protein CSAEQGYYGYTF.

As regards this clonotype: A read error may explain this, as a much larger clone is one base away. This is likely a read error, given that the CDR3 carries no conserved phenylalanine or tryptophan at its end. The V gene is TRBV7-2, the J gene TRBJ1-2; weak D call: TRBD1 (5 bases). The CDR3 runs 13 residues. The ends were cut back, 0 bases at V and 7 bases at J, with 9 bases in the middle. Germline V CDR1 and CDR2: SGHTA, FQGNSA. The CDR3 is CASSLAGDGGYTS. The CDR3 nucleotides are TGTGCCAGCAGCTTAGCGGGGGACGGTGGCTACACCTCC.